Many counts were recorded for the clone carrying this TCR beta chain. What it binds is not known. Germline V gene lookup returns CDR1 SGHRS and CDR2 YFSETQ. The V end was cut by 0 bases, the J end by 0 bases, with 9 bases between. The CDR3 contains 16 residues. TCR beta libraries were made by quantitative 5'-RACE with molecular barcodes. TCRdb re-called the 5' RACE reads with MiXCR, one entry per CDR3 protein. The sample records over 110,000 distinct CDR3 sequences, approximately 9.2% being singletons. These data come from a study of CD8 T cells in ankylosing spondylitis. Findings and caveats of the study: One TCR beta motif, made up of under ten highly homologous variants, appeared characteristic of ankylosing spondylitis blood. Significant enrichment of disease-linked clones was reportedly seen in matched ankylosing spondylitis synovial fluid. Clones linked with disease were CD8+ and fairly uncommon in the peripheral blood.

The sample comprised synovial fluid, either unsorted or a sorted T cell fraction (not recorded which). This TCR was sampled from a male donor with ankylosing spondylitis. V usage is TRBV5-1 and J usage is TRBJ2-2; possibly TRBD2 for D (5 bases). The CDR3 region has the DNA TGCGCCAGCAGCTTGGTTGGGCGGGCGAACACCGGGGAGCTGTTTTTT. This gives the protein CASSLVGRANTGELFF.